This T cell receptor (beta chain) was identified during a study of shared clonotypes between healthy human individuals. Study-level results: When compared with the clonotypes that were shared by all four sorted-subset donors, the non-shared clonotypes turned out to have lower generation probabilities.

About this clone itself: Its antigen is still unknown.

Using immunoSEQ multiplex PCR, the repertoire was profiled, and TCRdb retains in-frame clones only, with some absent. The sample includes approximately 98,000 clones, 55% to 70% of them seen just once. CDR3 size: 16 residues. V shed 4 bases and J shed 6 bases, with 19 bases lying between them. The germline V gene has CDR1 SGHAT and CDR2 FQNNGV. Combining CD45RO+ cells with CCR7-negative CD45RA+ TemRA cells gave CD8 memory. The chain joins TRBV11-2 to TRBJ2-1; D perhaps matches TRBD2 (6 bases). This receptor was taken from a woman aged 25-40 years in good health. The sample was memory CD8+ T cells sorted from blood. Subset given: CD45RO+ cells pooled with CCR7-negative TemRA cells. DNA for the CDR3: TGTGCCAGCAGCTACGCGCGGGGAGTACAGGCCAATGAGCAGTTCTTC. Amino acid sequence: CASSYARGVQANEQFF.